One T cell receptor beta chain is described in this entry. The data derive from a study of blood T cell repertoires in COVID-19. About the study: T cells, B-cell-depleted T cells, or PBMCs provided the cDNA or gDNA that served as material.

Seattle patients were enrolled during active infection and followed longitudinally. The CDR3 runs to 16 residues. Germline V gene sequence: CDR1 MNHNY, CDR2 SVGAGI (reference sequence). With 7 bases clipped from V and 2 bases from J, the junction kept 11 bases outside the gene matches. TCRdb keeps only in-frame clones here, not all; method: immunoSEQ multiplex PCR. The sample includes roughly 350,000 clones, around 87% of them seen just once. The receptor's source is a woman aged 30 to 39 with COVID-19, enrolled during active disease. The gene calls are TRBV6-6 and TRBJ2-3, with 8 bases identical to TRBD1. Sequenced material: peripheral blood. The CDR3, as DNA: TGTGCCAGCAACCTCGGCCGGGACAGGCCCACAGATACGCAGTATTTT. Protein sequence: CASNLGRDRPTDTQYF.